Below, one T cell receptor (beta chain) is given with its context. This CDR3 comprises 17 residues. V was cut by 1 base and J by 4 bases, with 19 bases left in between. Per germline, CDR1 SEHNR and CDR2 FQNEAQ (reference sequence). This entry comes from a study of blood T cell repertoires in COVID-19. Sequencing used immunoSEQ multiplex PCR; TCRdb keeps in-frame clones, though not all of them. This sample has 150,000 or so clones; roughly 90% occur once, and the top ten carry 1% to 1.5%. This sequence joins TRBV7-9 and TRBJ2-5, with D possibly matching TRBD1 (6 bases). Sequencing was done on a sample of PBMCs or T cells enriched from blood (not recorded which). The sequence derives from a woman aged 25 to 45 with acute COVID-19. The CDR3 is CASSLGPYGTLGETQYF. CDR3 nucleotide sequence: TGTGCCAGCAGCTTAGGTCCTTATGGGACATTAGGAGAGACCCAGTACTTC.